The next 21 T cell receptor beta chains were all read from a single sample in a study of shared clonotypes between healthy human individuals. Sequenced by immunoSEQ multiplex PCR; TCRdb stores in-frame clones only, minus some. The table records around 1.9 million clones, about 93% of them present only once. CD8 cells regarded as naive lacked CD45RO, were positively chosen for CCR7, and omitted terminally differentiated effector memory CD45RA+ cells. The sample comprised naive CD8+ T cells from PBMCs. Receptor source: a man aged 18-30 years in good health. Some clones in this sample may be carry-over from other donors' samples.

The V and J genes are TRBV6-5 and TRBJ1-1, with TRBD1 matching 8 bases. The CDR3 loop spans 15 amino acids. With V trimmed by 2 bases and J by 3 bases, 5 bases remained unmatched. Per germline, CDR1 MNHEY and CDR2 SVGAGI. In DNA form, the CDR3 reads TGTGCCAGCAGTTACCGGACAGGGAGGGACACTGAAGCTTTCTTT. Its translation: CASSYRTGRDTEAFF.

This chain uses TRBV7-6 with TRBJ2-1, with TRBD2 matching over 10 bases. CDR1 and CDR2 (germline): SGHVS, FNYEAQ. The J segment lost 8 bases and the V segment lost 5 bases, leaving 12 bases of the junction unmatched. The CDR3 consists of 16 residues. CDR3 DNA: TGTGCCAGCAGCCCAGCGGGGGTAGCGGGAGGCTATGAGCAGTTCTTC. Translated, it gives CASSPAGVAGGYEQFF.

The V and J genes are TRBV7-9 and TRBJ1-1; 8 bases match TRBD1. V dropped 5 bases and J dropped 0; count of bases not matched to a gene: 8. From germline, CDR1 is SEHNR and CDR2 FQNEAQ (reference sequence). The CDR3 runs to 16 residues. CDR3 protein: CASSPRQGIMNTEAFF. In DNA form, the CDR3 reads TGTGCCAGCAGCCCCCGACAGGGGATAATGAACACTGAAGCTTTCTTT.

In nucleotides, the CDR3 is TGTGCCAGCAGTGAATTGTACCGGCCCGAGACCCAGTACTTC. It specifies CASSELYRPETQYF. The chain recombines TRBV6-1 with TRBJ2-5; D unresolved. CDR1 and CDR2 (germline): MNHNS, SASEGT. The CDR3 is 14 residues long. Trimming stripped 2 bases from V and 5 bases from J, with 12 bases between.

The chain combines TRBV6-5 with TRBJ2-1; no firm D call. The germline CDR1 and CDR2 sequences are MNHEY and SVGAGI. The CDR3 consists of 12 residues. Trimming cost V 2 bases and J 10 bases, with 9 bases left between them. This CDR3 reads CASSYLDGEQFF. The CDR3 coding sequence is TGTGCCAGCAGTTACCTGGACGGGGAGCAGTTCTTC.

CDR3 sequence reads: CASSLYRTGQETQYF. The CDR3 nucleotides are TGTGCCAGCAGTCTATACCGGACAGGGCAAGAGACCCAGTACTTC. The chain combines TRBV7-2 with TRBJ2-5, with 8 bases that match TRBD1. V trimming: 6 bases; J trimming: 2 bases; junction bases outside the gene matches: 8. This CDR3 contains 15 residues. Per germline, CDR1 SGHTA and CDR2 FQGNSA.

The chain has TRBV7-9 and TRBJ2-7, with 9 bases matching TRBD1. V shed 5 bases and J 1 base; nucleotides not matched to a gene: 6. CDR1 and CDR2 from the germline V gene are SEHNR and FQNEAQ (reference sequence). This CDR3 region has 15 residues. The CDR3 nucleotides read TGTGCCAGCAGCCGCCCCGGGACAGGGTCCTACGAGCAGTACTTC. This encodes CASSRPGTGSYEQYF.

The J gene is TRBJ2-1, the V gene TRBV7-8; the match to TRBD1 covers 11 bases. CDR1 SGHVS and CDR2 FQNEAQ come from the germline V gene. The CDR3 has 16 residues. Trimming cost V 3 bases and J 7 bases; bases outside gene matches: 8. DNA of the CDR3: TGTGCCAGCAGCTTGGTGGACAGGGGGCTTATGAATGAGCAGTTCTTC. Protein sequence: CASSLVDRGLMNEQFF.

The chain joins TRBV13 to TRBJ2-1; 10 bases agree with TRBD2. CDR1 and CDR2 from the germline V gene are PRHDT and FYEKMQ (reference sequence). V shed 7 bases and J 4 bases; nucleotides not matched to a gene: 1. This CDR3 comprises 13 residues. The CDR3: CASKLAGYNEQFF. The DNA of the CDR3 is TGTGCCAGCAAACTAGCGGGATACAATGAGCAGTTCTTC.

This clone appeared once. V gene TRBV28 combines with J gene TRBJ2-6; tentative D call: TRBD1 (6 bases). The V end was cut by 6 bases, the J end by 0 bases, with 18 bases between. Looked up from germline, CDR1 is MDHEN and CDR2 is SYDVKM. The CDR3 contains 18 residues. The CDR3 nucleotides read TGTGCCAGCAGCCCAGAGGGGGTAAATCCCTCTGGGGCCAACGTCCTGACTTTC. Its translation: CASSPEGVNPSGANVLTF. Looking up the rest from reference TRBV28 and TRBJ2-6 gives the full variable domain: DVKVTQSSRYLVKRTGEKVFLECVQDMDHENMFWYRQDPGLGLRLIYFSYDVKMKEKGDIPEGYSVSREKKERFSLILESASTNQTSMYLCASSPEGVNPSGANVLTFGAGSRLTVL.

This chain connects TRBV27 to TRBJ2-1; 10 nucleotides match TRBD2. V lost 6 bases and J lost 5; bases outside the gene matches: 10. The CDR3 covers 16 residues. In germline, CDR1 is MNHEY, CDR2 SMNVEV (reference sequence). The CDR3 region is CASRGTGTSEDNEQFF. The DNA of the CDR3 is TGTGCCAGCAGGGGAACCGGGACTAGCGAAGACAATGAGCAGTTCTTC.

This clone was detected only once. V usage is TRBV9 and J usage is TRBJ2-1; TRBD1 matches 10 bases. Germline V gives CDR1 SGDLS, CDR2 YYNGEE. Germline trimming cut 4 bases from V and 9 bases from J; bases unmatched to any gene: 13. This CDR3 is built from 16 residues. The CDR3 DNA is TGTGCCAGCAGCCCCTTAGGGACAGGGGTAAACGGTGAGCAGTTCTTC. The encoded protein is CASSPLGTGVNGEQFF. The full variable domain, rest sourced from reference TRBV9 and TRBJ2-1, is DSGVTQTPKHLITATGQRVTLRCSPRSGDLSVYWYQQSLDQGLQFLIQYYNGEERAKGNILERFSAQQFPDLHSELNLSSLELGDSALYFCASSPLGTGVNGEQFFGPGTRLTVL.

For this clone: One end of the junction is discordant with germline, which a read error may explain. The CDR3: CASSSRTAAGGF. CDR3 sequence (DNA): TGTGCCAGCAGCTCTCGGACGGCGGCAGGGGGTTTC. The gene calls are TRBV13 and TRBJ1-2, with 7 bases matching TRBD1. There are 12 residues in the CDR3. Germline CDR1 PRHDT, CDR2 FYEKMQ (reference sequence).

The chain employs TRBV29-1 and TRBJ1-2, with D tentatively TRBD1 (5 bases). Trimming took 7 bases from V and 2 from J, leaving 11 bases between them. The CDR3 is 12 residues long. Germline V gene data show CDR1 as SQVTM and CDR2 as ANQGSEA. CDR3 amino acids: CSAPGTNYGYTF. As DNA, the CDR3 is TGCAGCGCTCCCGGGACGAACTATGGCTACACCTTC.

The genes are TRBV28 and TRBJ2-1; 11 nucleotides match TRBD2. CDR1 and CDR2 (germline): MDHEN, SYDVKM. The ends lost 3 bases at V and 4 bases at J; junction bases unmatched: 11. The CDR3 extends over 18 amino acids. CDR3 nucleotides: TGTGCCAGCAGTTTCGAAACTAGCGGGAGTCCCGGGTACAATGAGCAGTTCTTC. It is translated as CASSFETSGSPGYNEQFF.

The chain combines TRBV7-9 with TRBJ1-1, with D perhaps TRBD1 (5 bases). This CDR3 contains 13 residues. The germline CDR1 and CDR2 sequences are SEHNR and FQNEAQ (reference sequence). V gave up 5 bases and J gave up 6 bases, with 13 bases separating them. The CDR3 region is CASSADSVAEAFF. The CDR3 DNA is TGTGCCAGCAGCGCCGACAGCGTGGCTGAAGCTTTCTTT.

On this clone: Other DNA sequences from this sample encode an identical CDR3 as well. The chain couples TRBV15 to TRBJ1-3; D is possibly TRBD1 (6 bases). Trimming pared 0 bases from V and 2 bases from J, leaving 8 bases between. Germline CDR1 reads LNHNV; CDR2 reads YYDKDF (reference sequence). The CDR3 runs 15 residues. CDR3 amino acids: CATSRDRGTGNTIYF. CDR3 coding DNA: TGTGCCACCAGCAGAGATAGGGGGACTGGAAACACCATATATTTT. Full variable domain (outside the CDR3, taken from reference TRBV15 and TRBJ1-3): DAMVIQNPRYQVTQFGKPVTLSCSQTLNHNVMYWYQQKSSQAPKLLFHYYDKDFNNEADTPDNFQSRRPNTSFCFLDIRSPGLGDTAMYLCATSRDRGTGNTIYFGEGSWLTVV.

The rearrangement uses TRBV14 and TRBJ2-7; the D gene is possibly TRBD1 (5 bases). Trimming stripped 0 bases from V and 0 bases from J, with 18 bases between. Germline V CDR1 and CDR2: SGHDN, FVKESK. The CDR3 has 18 amino acids. CDR3 sequence reads: CASSQDPPWGESSYEQYF. The CDR3 DNA reads TGTGCCAGCAGCCAAGATCCTCCCTGGGGCGAGAGCTCCTACGAGCAGTACTTC. The full variable domain, completed using reference TRBV14 and TRBJ2-7, is EAGVTQFPSHSVIEKGQTVTLRCDPISGHDNLYWYRRVMGKEIKFLLHFVKESKQDESGMPNNRFLAERTGGTYSTLKVQPAELEDSGVYFCASSQDPPWGESSYEQYFGPGTRLTVT.

The rearrangement joins TRBV28 to TRBJ1-2; 8 nucleotides agree with TRBD1. Trimming took 0 bases from V and 7 from J; bases not matched to a gene: 10. CDR1 and CDR2 (germline): MDHEN, SYDVKM. The CDR3 length is 16 residues. The CDR3 reads CASSLWSSGGDGGYTF. The DNA for the CDR3 is TGTGCCAGCAGTTTATGGTCTTCAGGGGGCGACGGTGGCTACACCTTC.

This clone showed up just once. The rearrangement joins TRBV19 to TRBJ2-7; TRBD2 aligns across 9 bases. Germline V lookup: CDR1 LNHDA, CDR2 SQIVND (reference sequence). V was clipped by 1 base and J by 2 bases; unmatched bases: 3. This CDR3 has 15 amino acids. The CDR3 nucleotides read TGTGCCAGTAGTATAGGACTAGCGGAGACCTACGAGCAGTACTTC. Residues: CASSIGLAETYEQYF.

V usage is TRBV6-5 and J usage is TRBJ1-2; 10 positions agree with TRBD1. Trimming took 6 bases from V and 4 from J; bases not matched to a gene: 8. Germline CDR1 reads MNHEY; CDR2 reads SVGAGI. This CDR3 is built from 15 residues. The CDR3 is CASRTRDRGGYGYTF. The DNA for the CDR3 is TGTGCCAGCAGAACGAGGGACAGGGGCGGCTATGGCTACACCTTC.